One and the same sample provided the 7 T cell receptor beta chains below, sequenced in a study of CD8+CD57+ T cells in acquired aplastic anemia. The patients chosen for sequencing had shown expansion of CD8+CD57+ cells (detected by flow cytometry). The study profiled TCR beta VDJ and CDR3 using genomic DNA as template. In TCRdb, the reads were re-called with MiXCR into one record per CDR3 protein. This sample has about 120,000 distinct CDR3 sequences, with 55% to 60% found just once. The sequenced sample was sorted CD4+, CD8+, or CD8+CD57+ T cells (not recorded which) from PBMCs. Source of these receptors: a human donor with aplastic anemia.

This clonotype was detected a few times. A much larger clone sits a single nucleotide away, making a read error possible. The chain combines TRBV9 with TRBJ2-1, with a possible D match to TRBD1 (6 bases). CDR1 is SGDLS, CDR2 YYNGEE, per germline. Trimming took 0 bases from V and 6 from J, leaving 10 bases between them. There are 14 residues in the CDR3. CDR3: CASSVDGRGNEQFF. The CDR3, as DNA: TGTGCCAGCAGCGTAGACGGCAGGGGCAATGAGCAGTTCTTC.

CDR3 coding DNA: TGTGCTAGTGTCTTCGGCCTAGCGGGGGGGCGATCTATCAATGAGCAGTTCTTC. Encoded protein: CASVFGLAGGRSINEQFF. J is TRBJ2-1 and V is TRBV19, with 12 bases that match TRBD2. Germline CDR1 and CDR2: LNHDA and SQIVND (reference sequence). This CDR3 has 18 amino acids.

A few counts support this clonotype. This chain links TRBV28 with TRBJ2-5; 9 bases fit TRBD2. Germline trimming cut 4 bases from V and 1 base from J; bases unmatched to any gene: 13. Germline V CDR1 and CDR2: MDHEN, SYDVKM. The CDR3 is made up of 18 amino acids. DNA for the CDR3: TGTGCCAGCAGTTCACTAGCGGGTATAGGGAGGAGCCAAGAGACCCAGTACTTC. Encoded protein: CASSSLAGIGRSQETQYF.

This clonotype appeared many times. This sequence joins TRBV7-6 and TRBJ2-5; 7 bases line up with TRBD2. This CDR3 spans 16 amino acids. Germline CDR1 and CDR2: SGHVS and FNYEAQ. The V segment lost 3 bases and the J segment 5 bases; nucleotides outside the gene matches: 12. The CDR3 bases are TGTGCCAGCAGCTTTTGGGATACGGGGGAGGGGGAGACCCAGTACTTC. Amino acids: CASSFWDTGEGETQYF.

This clonotype was seen at least ten times. Here the CDR3 reads CATSDFPGQGRGYTF. The DNA for the CDR3 is TGTGCCACCAGTGATTTCCCGGGACAGGGCCGCGGCTACACCTTC. V and J are TRBV24-1 and TRBJ1-2; 9 nucleotides line up with TRBD1. This CDR3 is built from 15 residues. With V trimmed by 1 base and J by 8 bases, 7 bases remained unmatched. The germline CDR1 and CDR2 sequences are KGHDR and SFDVKD.

This chain's CDR3 is CASSVVGATNSPLHF. The CDR3 coding sequence is TGTGCCAGCAGCGTAGTAGGGGCCACCAATTCACCCCTCCACTTT. The chain uses TRBV9 and TRBJ1-6; D is perhaps TRBD1 (5 bases). Trimming shortened V by 0 bases and J by 7 bases, and 11 bases separated the two germline ends. The CDR3 sequence is 15 residues long. Per germline, CDR1 SGDLS and CDR2 YYNGEE.

This clonotype was detected ten times or more. This chain connects TRBV19 to TRBJ1-6; possible D gene TRBD1, 5 bases. This CDR3 contains 15 residues. Between the trimmed V and J ends, which lost 3 bases and 9 bases, there was a span of 15 bases. Germline V gene sequence: CDR1 LNHDA, CDR2 SQIVND (reference sequence). This CDR3 reads CASSMVRETGSPLHF. In nucleotides, the CDR3 is TGTGCCAGTAGTATGGTCAGGGAAACCGGTTCACCCCTCCACTTT.